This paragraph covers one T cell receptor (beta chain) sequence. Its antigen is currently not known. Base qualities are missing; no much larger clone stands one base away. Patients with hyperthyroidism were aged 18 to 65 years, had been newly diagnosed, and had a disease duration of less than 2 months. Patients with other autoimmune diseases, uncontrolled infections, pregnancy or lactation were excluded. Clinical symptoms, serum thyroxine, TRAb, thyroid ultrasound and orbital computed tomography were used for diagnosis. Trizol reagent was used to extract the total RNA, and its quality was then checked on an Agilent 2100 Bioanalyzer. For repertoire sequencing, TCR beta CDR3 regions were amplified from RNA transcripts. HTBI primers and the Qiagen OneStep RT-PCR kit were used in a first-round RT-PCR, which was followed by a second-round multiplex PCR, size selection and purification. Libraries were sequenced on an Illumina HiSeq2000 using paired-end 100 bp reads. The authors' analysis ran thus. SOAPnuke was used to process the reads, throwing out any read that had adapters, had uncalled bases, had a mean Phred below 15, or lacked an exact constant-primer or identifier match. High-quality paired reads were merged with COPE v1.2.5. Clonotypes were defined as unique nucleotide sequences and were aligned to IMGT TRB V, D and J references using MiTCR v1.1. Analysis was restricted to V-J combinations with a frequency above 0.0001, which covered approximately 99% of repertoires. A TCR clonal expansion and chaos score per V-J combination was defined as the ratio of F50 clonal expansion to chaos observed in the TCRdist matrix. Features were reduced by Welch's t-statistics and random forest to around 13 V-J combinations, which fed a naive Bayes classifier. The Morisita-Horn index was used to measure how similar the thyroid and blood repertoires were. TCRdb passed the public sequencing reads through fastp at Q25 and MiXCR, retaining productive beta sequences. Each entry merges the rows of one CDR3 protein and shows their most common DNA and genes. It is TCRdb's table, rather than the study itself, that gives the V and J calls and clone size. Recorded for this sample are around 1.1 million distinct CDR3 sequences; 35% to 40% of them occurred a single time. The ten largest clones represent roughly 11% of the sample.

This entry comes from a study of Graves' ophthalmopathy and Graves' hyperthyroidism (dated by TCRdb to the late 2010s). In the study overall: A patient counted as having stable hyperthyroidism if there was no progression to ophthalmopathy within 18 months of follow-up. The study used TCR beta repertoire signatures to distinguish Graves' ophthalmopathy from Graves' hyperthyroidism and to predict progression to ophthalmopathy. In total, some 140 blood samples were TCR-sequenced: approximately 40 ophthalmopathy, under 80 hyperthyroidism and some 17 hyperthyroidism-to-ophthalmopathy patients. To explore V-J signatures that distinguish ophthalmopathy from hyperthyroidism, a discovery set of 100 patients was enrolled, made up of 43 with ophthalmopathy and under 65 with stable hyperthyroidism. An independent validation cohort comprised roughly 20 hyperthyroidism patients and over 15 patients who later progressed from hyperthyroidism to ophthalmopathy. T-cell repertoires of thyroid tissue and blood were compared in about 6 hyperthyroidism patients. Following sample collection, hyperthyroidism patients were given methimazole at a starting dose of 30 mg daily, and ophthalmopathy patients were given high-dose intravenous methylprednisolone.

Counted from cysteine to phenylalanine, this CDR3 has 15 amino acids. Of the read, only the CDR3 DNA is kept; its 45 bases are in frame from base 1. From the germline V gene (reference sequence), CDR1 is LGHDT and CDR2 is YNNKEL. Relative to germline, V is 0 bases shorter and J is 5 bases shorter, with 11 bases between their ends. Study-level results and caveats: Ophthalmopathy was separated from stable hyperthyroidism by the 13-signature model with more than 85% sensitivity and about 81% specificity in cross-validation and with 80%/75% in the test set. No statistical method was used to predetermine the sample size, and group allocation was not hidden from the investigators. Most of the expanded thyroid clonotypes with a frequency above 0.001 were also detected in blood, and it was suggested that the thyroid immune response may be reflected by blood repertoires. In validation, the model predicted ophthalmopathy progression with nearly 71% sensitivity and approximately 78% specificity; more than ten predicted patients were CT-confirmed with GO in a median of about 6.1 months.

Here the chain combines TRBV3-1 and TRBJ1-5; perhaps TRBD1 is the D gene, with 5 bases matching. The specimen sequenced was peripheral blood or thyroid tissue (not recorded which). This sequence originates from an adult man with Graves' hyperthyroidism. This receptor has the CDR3 CASSQDTQDHQPQHF. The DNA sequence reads TGTGCCAGCAGCCAAGATACACAGGATCATCAGCCCCAGCATTTT. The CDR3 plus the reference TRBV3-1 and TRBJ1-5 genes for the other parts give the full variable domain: DTAVSQTPKYLVTQMGNDKSIKCEQNLGHDTMYWYKQDSKKFLKIMFSYNNKELIINETVPNRFSPKSPDKAHLNLHINSLELGDSAVYFCASSQDTQDHQPQHFGDGTRLSIL.